This TCR beta chain was obtained from a study of T cell responses to AZD1222 COVID-19 vaccine. Profiled with immunoSEQ multiplex PCR; TCRdb holds only in-frame clones, not every one. The data show 100,000 to 130,000 clones, around nine tenths seen once. V was clipped by 3 bases and J by 4 bases, with 4 bases between them. This CDR3 is built from 12 residues. This sequence originates from an adult who received the AZD1222 COVID-19 vaccine. The chain couples TRBV12-3 or TRBV12-4 to TRBJ1-3; D call uncertain. Here the sequenced sample was peripheral blood, taken 28 days after the second AZD1222 dose. The CDR3 spells CASSFEGNTIYF. The CDR3 DNA reads TGTGCCAGCAGTTTTGAAGGAAACACCATATATTTT.